Listed below are T cell receptor beta chains from one sample, sequenced in a study of cytomegalovirus exposure and HLA in healthy donors. Here immunoSEQ multiplex PCR was the method, and the copy in TCRdb shows in-frame clones only, minus some. Recorded for this sample: over 110,000 clones. The source material was PBMCs. Receptors originate from a male donor in good health and CMV-seronegative. Each CDR3 is given with its conserved first and last residue. The order of the fields is V gene, J gene, CDR3 length, D gene, CDR3 DNA, CDR3 protein. The D gene is left open where the match is weak.

v_call: TRBV5-1; j_call: TRBJ2-5; cdr3_length: 19; d_call: TRBD2; cdr3_nt: TGCGCCAGCAGCTTGAGAGCCGGGACTAGCGGAGGCCACCAAGAGACCCAGTACTTC; cdr3_aa: CASSLRAGTSGGHQETQYF
v_call: TRBV5-1; j_call: TRBJ2-7; cdr3_length: 14; d_call: NA; cdr3_nt: TGCGCCAGCAGCTTGGGTGCGGGGAACTACGAGCAGTACTTC; cdr3_aa: CASSLGAGNYEQYF
v_call: TRBV2; j_call: TRBJ2-7; cdr3_length: 16; d_call: TRBD1; cdr3_nt: TGTGCCAGCAGCGGACCGCCGGGACAGGCGGCCTACGAGCAGTACTTC; cdr3_aa: CASSGPPGQAAYEQYF
v_call: TRBV11-3; j_call: TRBJ2-7; cdr3_length: 12; d_call: NA; cdr3_nt: TGTGCCAGCAGCTTAGATTCAGACGAGCAGTACTTC; cdr3_aa: CASSLDSDEQYF
v_call: TRBV6-1; j_call: TRBJ1-1; cdr3_length: 14; d_call: NA; cdr3_nt: TGTGCCAGCAGTGAAACAGCCGGGAGCACTGAAGCTTTCTTT; cdr3_aa: CASSETAGSTEAFF
v_call: TRBV25-1; j_call: TRBJ2-3; cdr3_length: 18; d_call: TRBD2; cdr3_nt: TGTGCCAGCAGTGATCTCACAGGACTAGCGGGAATCACAGATACGCAGTATTTT; cdr3_aa: CASSDLTGLAGITDTQYF
v_call: TRBV5-1; j_call: TRBJ2-7; cdr3_length: 14; d_call: TRBD1; cdr3_nt: TGCGCCAGCAGCCCGGGACAGGGTTTCTACGAGCAGTACTTC; cdr3_aa: CASSPGQGFYEQYF
v_call: TRBV4-3; j_call: TRBJ2-2; cdr3_length: 17; d_call: TRBD2; cdr3_nt: TGCGCCAGCAGCCAATCTAGCGGGGGGGCCTATCCCGGGGAGCTGTTTTTT; cdr3_aa: CASSQSSGGAYPGELFF
v_call: TRBV7-2; j_call: TRBJ1-1; cdr3_length: 16; d_call: TRBD1; cdr3_nt: TGTGCCAGCAGCTTAGAGACAGGGGGCCTATACACTGAAGCTTTCTTT; cdr3_aa: CASSLETGGLYTEAFF
v_call: TRBV19; j_call: TRBJ2-1; cdr3_length: 12; d_call: NA; cdr3_nt: TGTGCCAGTAGCCCCCTTTCTCATGAGCAGTTCTTC; cdr3_aa: CASSPLSHEQFF
v_call: TRBV7-8; j_call: TRBJ1-5; cdr3_length: 14; d_call: NA; cdr3_nt: TGTGCCAGCAGCTTAGAACAGGGCATTCAGCCCCAGCATTTT; cdr3_aa: CASSLEQGIQPQHF
v_call: TRBV6-5; j_call: TRBJ2-1; cdr3_length: 14; d_call: NA; cdr3_nt: TGTGCCAGCAGTTACGCTGGACTGGGCAATGAGCAGTTCTTC; cdr3_aa: CASSYAGLGNEQFF
v_call: TRBV2; j_call: TRBJ2-2; cdr3_length: 18; d_call: TRBD2; cdr3_nt: TGTGCCAGCAGTGTAGGGGGTAGCGGGAGGGCCGGCTCCGGGGAGCTGTTTTTT; cdr3_aa: CASSVGGSGRAGSGELFF
v_call: TRBV6-6; j_call: TRBJ1-5; cdr3_length: 16; d_call: TRBD1; cdr3_nt: TGTGCCAGCAGTCTTGGGGACAGGGGGCTCTATCAGCCCCAGCATTTT; cdr3_aa: CASSLGDRGLYQPQHF
v_call: TRBV7-6; j_call: TRBJ2-7; cdr3_length: 16; d_call: TRBD1; cdr3_nt: TGTGCCAGCAGCTCTACAGGGGGGTCTGTAGGCTACGAGCAGTACTTC; cdr3_aa: CASSSTGGSVGYEQYF
v_call: TRBV7-2; j_call: TRBJ1-2; cdr3_length: 15; d_call: TRBD1; cdr3_nt: TGTGCCAGCAGCTTAGAGGTGGACAGGGCCTATGGCTACACCTTC; cdr3_aa: CASSLEVDRAYGYTF
v_call: TRBV28; j_call: TRBJ1-2; cdr3_length: 17; d_call: TRBD1; cdr3_nt: TGTGCCAGCAGTTTAATAGGGACAGGGGGCTCTGTCTATGGCTACACCTTC; cdr3_aa: CASSLIGTGGSVYGYTF
v_call: TRBV28; j_call: TRBJ1-1; cdr3_length: 12; d_call: TRBD1; cdr3_nt: TGTGCGTCAGGGGGCTTTCAGACTGAAGCTTTCTTT; cdr3_aa: CASGGFQTEAFF
v_call: TRBV19; j_call: TRBJ1-1; cdr3_length: 16; d_call: TRBD1; cdr3_nt: TGTGCCAGTAGTACACTCTCCCGACAGGGTATGACTGAAGCTTTCTTT; cdr3_aa: CASSTLSRQGMTEAFF
v_call: TRBV5-6; j_call: TRBJ1-2; cdr3_length: 14; d_call: TRBD1; cdr3_nt: TGTGCCAGCACCCGCGTCGGAGGGGGCGTGAGCTACACCTTC; cdr3_aa: CASTRVGGGVSYTF
v_call: TRBV18; j_call: TRBJ2-7; cdr3_length: 16; d_call: NA; cdr3_nt: TGTGCCAGCTCACCAACCTTGGGATCAGGGTCTTACGAGCAGTACTTC; cdr3_aa: CASSPTLGSGSYEQYF
v_call: TRBV11-2; j_call: TRBJ2-7; cdr3_length: 14; d_call: TRBD2; cdr3_nt: TGTGCCAGCAGCTCTACTAGCGGAAACTACGAGCAGTACTTC; cdr3_aa: CASSSTSGNYEQYF
v_call: TRBV14; j_call: TRBJ2-3; cdr3_length: 15; d_call: NA; cdr3_nt: TGTGCCAGCAGCCAAGGGCAGGGAACCACAGATACGCAGTATTTT; cdr3_aa: CASSQGQGTTDTQYF
v_call: TRBV28; j_call: TRBJ2-2; cdr3_length: 20; d_call: NA; cdr3_nt: TGTGCCAGCAGTCGAAACCCTTCCTCCCGGGACTCCGAAGGTCGTCGGGAGCTGTTTTTT; cdr3_aa: CASSRNPSSRDSEGRRELFF
v_call: TRBV11-2; j_call: TRBJ2-5; cdr3_length: 15; d_call: TRBD1; cdr3_nt: TGTGCCAGCAGCGCCCCGACAGGGCCTCAAGAGACCCAGTACTTC; cdr3_aa: CASSAPTGPQETQYF
v_call: TRBV10-3; j_call: TRBJ2-7; cdr3_length: 13; d_call: NA; cdr3_nt: TGTGCCATCAGTGAGTCCCAGACCTACGAGCAGTACTTC; cdr3_aa: CAISESQTYEQYF
v_call: TRBV30; j_call: TRBJ2-1; cdr3_length: 14; d_call: NA; cdr3_nt: TGTGCCTGGAGCCGGGACTTTCAACTCAATGAGCAGTTCTTC; cdr3_aa: CAWSRDFQLNEQFF
v_call: TRBV15; j_call: TRBJ2-5; cdr3_length: 13; d_call: NA; cdr3_nt: TGTGCCACCCGGGGGAGAATCCAAGAGACCCAGTACTTC; cdr3_aa: CATRGRIQETQYF
v_call: TRBV7-9; j_call: TRBJ2-2; cdr3_length: 16; d_call: NA; cdr3_nt: TGTGCCAGCAGCGCCCTAGGGGAAACGAACACCGGGGAGCTGTTTTTT; cdr3_aa: CASSALGETNTGELFF
v_call: TRBV7-7; j_call: TRBJ2-2; cdr3_length: 13; d_call: NA; cdr3_nt: TGTGCTAGCAGCTTGGTTAGCACCGGGGAGCTGTTTTTT; cdr3_aa: CASSLVSTGELFF
v_call: TRBV14; j_call: TRBJ2-3; cdr3_length: 13; d_call: NA; cdr3_nt: TGTGCCAGCAGCAAGGGGCTCACAGATACGCAGTATTTT; cdr3_aa: CASSKGLTDTQYF
v_call: TRBV28; j_call: TRBJ1-2; cdr3_length: 13; d_call: NA; cdr3_nt: TGTGCCAGCAGACTCAACATAGGGGTGGGCTACACCTTC; cdr3_aa: CASRLNIGVGYTF
v_call: TRBV29-1; j_call: TRBJ2-5; cdr3_length: 13; d_call: TRBD1; cdr3_nt: TGCAGCGTTGGTGGGACAGGGGGAGAGACCCAGTACTTC; cdr3_aa: CSVGGTGGETQYF
v_call: TRBV6-5; j_call: TRBJ1-2; cdr3_length: 12; d_call: NA; cdr3_nt: TGTGCCAGCAGTTACCGGCAGGGCGGCTACACCTTC; cdr3_aa: CASSYRQGGYTF
v_call: TRBV6-1; j_call: TRBJ2-1; cdr3_length: 14; d_call: TRBD1; cdr3_nt: TGTGCCAGCAGTCCCGGGACAGGGTATGGTGAGCAGTTCTTC; cdr3_aa: CASSPGTGYGEQFF
v_call: TRBV7-3; j_call: TRBJ2-7; cdr3_length: 12; d_call: NA; cdr3_nt: TGTGCCAGCAGCTTAAATGGCCACGAGCAGTACTTC; cdr3_aa: CASSLNGHEQYF
v_call: TRBV6-5; j_call: TRBJ1-1; cdr3_length: 15; d_call: NA; cdr3_nt: TGTGCCAGCAGTTACGTCGCGTCGAAGAGCACTGAAGCTTTCTTT; cdr3_aa: CASSYVASKSTEAFF
v_call: TRBV6-1; j_call: TRBJ1-3; cdr3_length: 19; d_call: NA; cdr3_nt: TGTGCCAGCAGTGAAGATTCCCTGGTACCCACTTACTCTGGAAACACCATATATTTT; cdr3_aa: CASSEDSLVPTYSGNTIYF
v_call: TRBV4-3; j_call: TRBJ1-5; cdr3_length: 15; d_call: NA; cdr3_nt: TGCGCCAGCAGCCAAGATCTGCAGGGAAATCAGCCCCAGCATTTT; cdr3_aa: CASSQDLQGNQPQHF
v_call: TRBV4-3; j_call: TRBJ1-5; cdr3_length: 15; d_call: TRBD1; cdr3_nt: TGCGCCAGCAGCCACGATAGACAGGGAGGTCAGCCCCAGCATTTT; cdr3_aa: CASSHDRQGGQPQHF
v_call: TRBV7-8; j_call: TRBJ1-5; cdr3_length: 15; d_call: TRBD1; cdr3_nt: TGTGCCAGCAGCCTCCGGGACAGGGAGGTTCAGCCCCAGCATTTT; cdr3_aa: CASSLRDREVQPQHF
v_call: TRBV5-6; j_call: TRBJ2-7; cdr3_length: 17; d_call: TRBD2; cdr3_nt: TGTGCCAGCAGCTTGGCTAGACTAGCGGGGGTTTTCTACGAGCAGTACTTC; cdr3_aa: CASSLARLAGVFYEQYF
v_call: TRBV7-9; j_call: TRBJ1-3; cdr3_length: 14; d_call: NA; cdr3_nt: TGTGCCAGCAGCCCGACAGTCTCTGGAAACACCATATATTTT; cdr3_aa: CASSPTVSGNTIYF
v_call: TRBV7-9; j_call: TRBJ1-1; cdr3_length: 12; d_call: NA; cdr3_nt: TGTGCCAGCAGCTTAGGGGGCTCTGAAGCTTTCTTT; cdr3_aa: CASSLGGSEAFF
v_call: TRBV7-9; j_call: TRBJ2-1; cdr3_length: 16; d_call: TRBD2; cdr3_nt: TGTGCCAGCAGTCCCGTGACTAGCGGGAGTTACAATGAGCAGTTCTTC; cdr3_aa: CASSPVTSGSYNEQFF
v_call: TRBV5-1; j_call: TRBJ2-1; cdr3_length: 13; d_call: NA; cdr3_nt: TGCGCCAGCAGCCAGGGACTCCACAATGAGCAGTTCTTC; cdr3_aa: CASSQGLHNEQFF
v_call: TRBV28; j_call: TRBJ2-7; cdr3_length: 13; d_call: NA; cdr3_nt: TGTGCCAGCATCAAGCGGGCCTTCAACGAGCAGTACTTC; cdr3_aa: CASIKRAFNEQYF
v_call: TRBV29-1; j_call: TRBJ2-4; cdr3_length: 11; d_call: NA; cdr3_nt: TGCAGCGTTGATCAGGGTTTAATTCAGTACTTC; cdr3_aa: CSVDQGLIQYF
v_call: TRBV15; j_call: TRBJ2-1; cdr3_length: 17; d_call: TRBD1; cdr3_nt: TGTGCCACCAGCAGAGGGGGAACAGGGGGCCGGTACAATGAGCAGTTCTTC; cdr3_aa: CATSRGGTGGRYNEQFF
v_call: TRBV9; j_call: TRBJ1-1; cdr3_length: 13; d_call: NA; cdr3_nt: TGTGCCAGCAGCGTAATGGGGAGCACTGAAGCTTTCTTT; cdr3_aa: CASSVMGSTEAFF
v_call: TRBV29-1; j_call: TRBJ2-4; cdr3_length: 12; d_call: NA; cdr3_nt: TGCAGCGTGACAGAAACCAAAAACATTCAGTACTTC; cdr3_aa: CSVTETKNIQYF
v_call: TRBV11-2; j_call: TRBJ2-3; cdr3_length: 16; d_call: TRBD2; cdr3_nt: TGTGCCAGCAGCTCGGGACTAGCTAGTGGCACAGATACGCAGTATTTT; cdr3_aa: CASSSGLASGTDTQYF
v_call: TRBV6-5; j_call: TRBJ2-2; cdr3_length: 15; d_call: TRBD2; cdr3_nt: TGTGCCAGCAGCCCCACTAGCGGGGGCACCGGGGAGCTGTTTTTT; cdr3_aa: CASSPTSGGTGELFF
v_call: TRBV30; j_call: TRBJ1-6; cdr3_length: 15; d_call: TRBD1; cdr3_nt: TGTGCCTGGAGTTCCCCGGGACAGGGATACTCACCCCTCCACTTT; cdr3_aa: CAWSSPGQGYSPLHF
v_call: TRBV7-8; j_call: TRBJ2-1; cdr3_length: 18; d_call: TRBD2; cdr3_nt: TGTGCCAGCAGCTTACCTGTAAGACTAGCGGGGAAAAGGAATGAGCAGTTCTTC; cdr3_aa: CASSLPVRLAGKRNEQFF
v_call: TRBV7-9; j_call: TRBJ1-1; cdr3_length: 12; d_call: NA; cdr3_nt: TGTGCCAGCAGCCCAAAGGACAGTGAAGCTTTCTTT; cdr3_aa: CASSPKDSEAFF
v_call: TRBV10-1; j_call: TRBJ2-2; cdr3_length: 15; d_call: NA; cdr3_nt: TGCGCCAGCAGTGAGTCGAAATCGGGAGCTGGGGAGCTGTTTTTT; cdr3_aa: CASSESKSGAGELFF